The 16 T cell receptor beta chains below all came from one sample that was sequenced in a study of blood T cell repertoires in COVID-19. Clones were read by immunoSEQ multiplex PCR, and TCRdb kept only the in-frame ones, dropping some. The data show 200,000 to 250,000 clones, about 80% seen once. The sequencing input was peripheral blood. These receptors originate from a woman between 25 and 40 years old who had recovered from COVID-19.

Regarding this clone: The junction and the germline gene differ at one end; a read error may be behind it. The chain employs TRBV7-7 and TRBJ2-2, with TRBD2 matching over 9 bases. The CDR3 spans 17 residues. CDR1 is SSHAT, CDR2 FNYEAQ, per germline (reference sequence). CDR3 loop: CASSLEVMGLASGELFF. The DNA for the CDR3 is TGTGCTAGCAGCTTAGAGGTTATGGGACTAGCATCAGGGGAGCTGTTTTTT.

This chain links TRBV6-5 with TRBJ2-1; TRBD2 might be the D (6 bases). Germline CDR1 reads MNHEY; CDR2 reads SVGAGI. This CDR3 spans 12 amino acids. Deletions cut 6 bases from V and 4 bases from J, with 7 bases between. CDR3 amino acids: CASRGTYNEQFF. The CDR3 DNA sequence: TGTGCCAGCAGGGGGACTTACAATGAGCAGTTCTTC.

The chain employs TRBV29-1 and TRBJ2-7; the D gene is possibly TRBD1 (6 bases). This CDR3 comprises 14 residues. Germline V gene sequence: CDR1 SQVTM, CDR2 ANQGSEA. The V and J ends lost 3 bases and 5 bases respectively, with 17 bases between them. The CDR3 DNA follows: TGCAGCGTTGAGGAGGCGGGCAGGGGCGACGAGCAGTACTTC. It yields the protein CSVEEAGRGDEQYF.

The DNA for the CDR3 is TGTGCCAGCAGTGACATGAGGGTACCCTCCAACTATGGCTACACCTTC. As protein: CASSDMRVPSNYGYTF. The chain couples TRBV2 to TRBJ1-2, with D uncertain. This CDR3 comprises 16 residues. Trimming left V 3 bases short and J 2 bases short, with 16 bases between. Germline CDR1 is SNHLY and CDR2 is FYNNEI. Drawing the rest from reference TRBV2 and TRBJ1-2, the complete variable domain is EPEVTQTPSHQVTQMGQEVILRCVPISNHLYFYWYRQILGQKVEFLVSFYNNEISEKSEIFDDQFSVERPDGSNFTLKIRSTKLEDSAMYFCASSDMRVPSNYGYTFGSGTRLTVV.

The chain joins TRBV6-5 to TRBJ1-2; perhaps TRBD1 as D (6 bases). The CDR3 spans 13 residues. V lost 11 bases and J 3 bases, leaving 16 bases between the germline ends. Germline loops: CDR1 MNHEY, CDR2 SVGAGI. The CDR3 coding sequence is TGTGCCGGGATCCGAACAGGGCACTATGGCTACACCTTC. This encodes CAGIRTGHYGYTF.

In regard to this clone: The identical CDR3 is also encoded by other nucleotide sequences in the sample. This rearrangement joins TRBV6-5 to TRBJ2-1, with 11 bases that match TRBD1. The length of the CDR3 is 15 residues. CDR1 MNHEY and CDR2 SVGAGI come from the germline V gene. V gave up 2 bases and J gave up 6 bases; unmatched junction bases: 3. The CDR3 nucleotides are TGTGCCAGCAGTTACGGGACAGGGGGAATCAATGAGCAGTTCTTC. As protein: CASSYGTGGINEQFF.

V gene TRBV3-1 (or the pseudogene TRBV3-2) combines with J gene TRBJ2-3, with a possible D match to TRBD1 (6 bases). The germline V gene encodes CDR1 LGHDT and CDR2 YNNKEL (reference sequence). Trimming shortened V by 4 bases and J by 0 bases, and 11 bases separated the two germline ends. The CDR3 runs to 15 residues. The CDR3 coding sequence is TGTGCCAGCAGCCCACAGGGTCTTAGCACAGATACGCAGTATTTT. The encoded protein is CASSPQGLSTDTQYF.

V and J are TRBV9 and TRBJ2-1; D possibly corresponds to TRBD1 (6 bases). Trimming cost V 3 bases and J 9 bases, with 16 bases left between them. CDR3 length equals 14 residues. Germline V gene sequence: CDR1 SGDLS, CDR2 YYNGEE. The CDR3 nucleotides read TGTGCCAGCAGCGCGAAACAGACCAGGGGTGAGCAGTTCTTC. The encoded protein is CASSAKQTRGEQFF.

This chain uses TRBV4-1 with TRBJ1-3; 7 positions agree with TRBD1. CDR3 length: 15 residues. The germline V gene encodes CDR1 MGHRA and CDR2 YSYEKL. The V gene end was trimmed by 4 bases and the J gene end by 4 bases; junction bases not matched to a gene: 7. CDR3 in DNA: TGCGCCAGCAGCCTACAGGGGCAAGAGGGAAACACCATATATTTT. The encoded protein is CASSLQGQEGNTIYF.

This clone showed up just once. The V and J genes are TRBV9 and TRBJ2-7; 10 nucleotides match TRBD2. The CDR3 is 18 amino acids. Germline values: CDR1 SGDLS, CDR2 YYNGEE. Trimming removed 0 bases from V and 2 bases from J; junction bases left unmatched: 11. CDR3 amino acids: CASSVAPPGLAATYEQYF. The CDR3 DNA is TGTGCCAGCAGCGTAGCCCCTCCCGGACTAGCGGCAACCTACGAGCAGTACTTC.

This chain uses TRBV27 with TRBJ2-6; 9 bases are a match to TRBD2. Trimming at V came to 7 bases and at J to 2 bases, leaving 18 bases not matched to a gene. Germline V CDR1 and CDR2: MNHEY, SMNVEV (reference sequence). The CDR3 is made up of 20 amino acids. The CDR3 loop reads CASTVRGAGLAITGANVLTF. CDR3 DNA: TGTGCCAGCACCGTCCGGGGAGCCGGACTAGCGATCACTGGGGCCAACGTCCTGACTTTC. Variable domain in full (rest from reference TRBV27 and TRBJ2-6): EAQVTQNPRYLITVTGKKLTVTCSQNMNHEYMSWYRQDPGLGLRQIYYSMNVEVTDKGDVPEGYKVSRKEKRNFPLILESPSPNQTSLYFCASTVRGAGLAITGANVLTFGAGSRLTVL.

The CDR3 protein is CASSSRAGANEQYF. As DNA, the CDR3 is TGTGCCAGCAGCTCCCGAGCGGGAGCCAACGAGCAGTACTTC. V usage is TRBV5-4 and J usage is TRBJ2-7, with 8 bases matching TRBD2. The length of the CDR3 is 14 residues. Germline values: CDR1 SGHNT, CDR2 YYREEE (reference sequence). Trimming cost V 3 bases and J 5 bases; bases outside gene matches: 7.

The chain uses TRBV7-3 and TRBJ2-2; 9 bases line up with TRBD1. After removal of 1 base from V and 1 base from J, the junction contained 1 base not matched to a gene. This CDR3 contains 16 residues. CDR1 is SGHTA and CDR2 is FQGTGA in the germline V gene. The CDR3 DNA reads TGTGCCAGCAGCTTAATGGGACAGGGGAACACCGGGGAGCTGTTTTTT. Its protein product is CASSLMGQGNTGELFF.

The chain is built from TRBV28 and TRBJ1-1; D possibly corresponds to TRBD1 (5 bases). CDR1 and CDR2 (germline): MDHEN, SYDVKM. CDR3 length: 14 amino acids. Trimming took 3 bases from V and 1 from J, leaving 9 bases between them. CDR3 bases: TGTGCCAGCAGTTTCTCTACAGGGAACACTGAAGCTTTCTTT. Translation: CASSFSTGNTEAFF.

DNA of the CDR3: TGTGCCAGCAGCTTATATATCGACAGGGTATTCGACGAGCAGTACTTC. This translates into CASSLYIDRVFDEQYF. The V call is TRBV11-2, the J call TRBJ2-7; 7 nucleotides align to TRBD1. In germline, CDR1 is SGHAT, CDR2 FQNNGV. The CDR3 is 16 residues long. V shed 2 bases and J 5 bases; nucleotides not matched to a gene: 12.

CDR3 sequence: CASSRPDRDLQPQHF. The CDR3 region has the DNA TGTGCCAGCAGTAGACCAGACAGGGATCTTCAGCCCCAGCATTTT. The rearrangement uses TRBV6-5 and TRBJ1-5; TRBD1 matches 7 bases. The germline CDR1 and CDR2 sequences are MNHEY and SVGAGI. The trim removed 5 bases at V and 6 bases at J, leaving 10 bases unmatched. The CDR3 sequence is 15 residues long.